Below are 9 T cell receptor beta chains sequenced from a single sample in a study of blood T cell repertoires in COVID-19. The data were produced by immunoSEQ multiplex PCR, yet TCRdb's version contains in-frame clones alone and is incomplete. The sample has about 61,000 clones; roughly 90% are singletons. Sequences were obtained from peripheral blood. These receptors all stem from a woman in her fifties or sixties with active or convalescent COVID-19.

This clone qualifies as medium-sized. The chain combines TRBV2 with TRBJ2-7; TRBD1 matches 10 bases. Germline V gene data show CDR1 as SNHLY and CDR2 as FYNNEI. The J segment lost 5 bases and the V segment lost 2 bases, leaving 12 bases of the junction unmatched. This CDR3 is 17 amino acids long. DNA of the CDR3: TGTGCCAGCAGTGAAATGGCGGTGAGACAGGGGGCCAACGAGCAGTACTTC. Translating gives CASSEMAVRQGANEQYF.

CDR3 region: CASSPPTGVQGEQYF. In nucleotides, the CDR3 is TGTGCCAGCAGCCCACCGACAGGGGTTCAGGGCGAGCAGTACTTC. The chain carries TRBV11-1 and TRBJ2-7; the match to TRBD1 covers 8 bases. Per germline, CDR1 SGHAT and CDR2 FQDESV (reference sequence). The CDR3 runs 15 residues. J lost 6 bases, V lost 5 bases, and 12 bases had no gene match. Supplemented by reference TRBV11-1 and TRBJ2-7, the full variable domain reads EAEVAQSPRYKITEKSQAVAFWCDPISGHATLYWYRQILGQGPELLVQFQDESVVDDSQLPKDRFSAERLKGVDSTLKIQPAELGDSAMYLCASSPPTGVQGEQYFGPGTRLTVT.

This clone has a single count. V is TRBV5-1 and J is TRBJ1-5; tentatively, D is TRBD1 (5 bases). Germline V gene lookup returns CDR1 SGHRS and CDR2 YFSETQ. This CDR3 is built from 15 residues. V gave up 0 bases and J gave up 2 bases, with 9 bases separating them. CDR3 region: CASSLVRQRNQPQHF. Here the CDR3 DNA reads TGCGCCAGCAGCTTGGTTCGACAGCGCAATCAGCCCCAGCATTTT.

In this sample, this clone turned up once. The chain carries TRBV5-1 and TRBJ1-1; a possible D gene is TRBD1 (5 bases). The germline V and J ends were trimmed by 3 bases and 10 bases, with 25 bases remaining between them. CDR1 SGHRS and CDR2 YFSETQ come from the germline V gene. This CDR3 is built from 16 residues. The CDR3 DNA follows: TGCGCCAGCAGCTGGGGTGAGTGGGGCAACGCAGGCGCAGCTTTCTTT. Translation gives CASSWGEWGNAGAAFF.

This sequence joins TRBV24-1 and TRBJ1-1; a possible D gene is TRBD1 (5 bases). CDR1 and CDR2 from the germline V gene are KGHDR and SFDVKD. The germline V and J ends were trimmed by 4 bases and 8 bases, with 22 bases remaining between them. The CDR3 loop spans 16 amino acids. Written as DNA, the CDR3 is TGTGCCACCAGTGAACAAAGCAAATGGACATCCCGGGAAGCTTTCTTT. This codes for CATSEQSKWTSREAFF.

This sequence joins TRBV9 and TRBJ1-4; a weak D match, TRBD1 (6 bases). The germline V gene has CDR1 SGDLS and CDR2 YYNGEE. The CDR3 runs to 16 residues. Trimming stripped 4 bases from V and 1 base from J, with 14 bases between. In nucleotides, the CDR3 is TGTGCCAGCAGCCCCTCTACAGGGCAAACTAATGAAAAACTGTTTTTT. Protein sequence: CASSPSTGQTNEKLFF.

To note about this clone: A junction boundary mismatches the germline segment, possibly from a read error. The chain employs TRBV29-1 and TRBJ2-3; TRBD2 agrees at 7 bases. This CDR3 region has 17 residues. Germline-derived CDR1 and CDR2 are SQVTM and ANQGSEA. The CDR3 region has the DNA TGCAGCGTCCGGACTAGATTGAGAGTCAACGGCACAGATATGCAGTATTTT. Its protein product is CSVRTRLRVNGTDMQYF.

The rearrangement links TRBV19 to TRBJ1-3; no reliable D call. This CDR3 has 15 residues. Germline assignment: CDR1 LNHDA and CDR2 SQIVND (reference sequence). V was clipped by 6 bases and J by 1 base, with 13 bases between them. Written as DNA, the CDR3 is TGTGCCAGTAGCCTGCCACAAATTTCTGGAAACACCATATATTTT. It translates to CASSLPQISGNTIYF.

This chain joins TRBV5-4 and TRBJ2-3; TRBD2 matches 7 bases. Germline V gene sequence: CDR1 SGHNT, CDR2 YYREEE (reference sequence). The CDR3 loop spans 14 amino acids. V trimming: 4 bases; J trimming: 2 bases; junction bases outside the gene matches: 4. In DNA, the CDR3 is TGTGCCAGCAGCCCAGGACTAGACACAGATACGCAGTATTTT. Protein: CASSPGLDTDTQYF.